This TCR beta chain originates from a study of T-cell reconstitution after alpha-beta-depleted transplantation in children. Unique molecular identifiers were built into the TCRbeta library. One entry per CDR3 protein results from TCRdb running MiXCR on the PCR reads. The data hold over 550,000 distinct CDR3 sequences, with 8% to 11% observed a single time. Trimming removed 2 bases at V and 2 bases at J, with 9 bases between. Germline CDR1 SQVTM, CDR2 ANQGSEA. This CDR3 region has 13 residues. The sample here was PBMCs from the stem cell graft donor, taken from the stem cell graft. The source of this sequence is a human donor who donated a stem cell graft to a child with acute myeloid leukemia. V and J are TRBV29-1 and TRBJ1-2; no reliable D call. CDR3 nucleotide sequence: TGCAGCGTTGAACTGAACAGAAACTATGGCTACACCTTC. Translation: CSVELNRNYGYTF.